What follows describes a single TCR beta chain. This clonotype was observed many times. What antigen it recognizes has not been identified. Base qualities are not recorded, but no much larger clone differs from it by a single base. In light of the paper, this sample's time point label describes: longitudinal time-point 1 (baseline). For the unsorted PBMC libraries, 2 million PBMCs were stored in RNAlater at -80 degrees C until RNA extraction and were used to generate the libraries. Peripheral blood was subjected to Ficoll-Hypaque density gradient centrifugation to isolate PBMCs, which were then cryopreserved in liquid nitrogen. From the cysteine through the phenylalanine, the CDR3 covers 14 amino acids. Only the CDR3 region is kept as DNA, spanning 42 bases read in frame from base 1. Per the germline V gene (reference sequence), MNHNY is the CDR1 and SVGAGI is the CDR2. Trimming removed 6 bases from V and 7 bases from J, leaving 16 bases between the germline ends.

The sample originates from a study of neurological immune-mediated disorders (dated 2019 in TCRdb). As for the study more broadly: The study compared peripheral blood TCR-beta repertoires of HTLV-I-associated myelopathy (HAM/TSP) patients, multiple sclerosis patients and healthy controls using UMI-based sequencing. Longitudinal samples, technical triplicates and paired sorted CD4+ and CD8+ T-cell subsets, alongside PBMC samples, were included among the 106 TCR-beta libraries. Longitudinal HAM/TSP and healthy donors had 3 time-points each (roughly 3-45 month intervals). Of the approximately 68 subjects in the cohort, about 14 were HAM/TSP patients, roughly 35 were multiple sclerosis patients, and 20 were healthy controls.

cDNA was synthesized by template-switch 5'RACE using a primer with a 10-nucleotide random unique molecular identifier that tagged each TCR transcript. Over 180 million TCR-beta sequences, covering 15-18 subjects, were produced in each sequencing run. Total RNA was extracted with the RNeasy kit. Using the KAPA Real-time Library Amplification kit, TCR-beta VDJ regions were amplified with primers for the TCR constant region and the 5'RACE anchor. Sample indexes and Illumina adaptors were added in a first PCR, and a second PCR then increased library yield. After Ampure bead purification, the roughly 650 bp TCR product was size-selected on a 2% E-gel SizeSelection system. Before pooling, library quality was checked on a Bioanalyzer, concentration was measured with Qubit, and libraries were quantified with the Kapa Library Quantification kit. An Illumina HiSeq 2500 sequenced the libraries paired-end 2 x 150 bp. To increase sequence diversity, about 25-31% phiX was spiked into each library pool. Per the authors' processing: The quality-filtered reads were processed with the UMI-based MiGEC pipeline, whose error correction step removed more than 80% of the raw TCR sequences. VDJ genes were aligned to IMGT germline references, and each clonotype was defined by a unique CDR3 amino acid sequence together with V-J genes. Clonal expansion, Shannon diversity, and CDR3 relatedness (CalcPairwiseDistances, ClusterSamples) were evaluated with VDJtools, and phylogenetic trees were built with CLCbio workbench. Clones with at least 8 unique UMIs were defined as expanded, with this threshold being based on coefficient-of-variation modelling across technical triplicates. TCRdb passed the public sequencing reads through fastp at Q25 and MiXCR, retaining productive beta sequences. Identical CDR3 proteins give one entry, which carries the most common genes and DNA. The authors' filters were not applied to this entry. This sample lists some 77,000 distinct CDR3 sequences; about an eighth were detected once. About 4.6% of the sample comes from the top ten.

The paper as a whole reports these results and caveats: Across subjects, expanded clones never shared an identical CDR3 amino acid sequence, which suggests that the TCR-beta repertoires in every group were private. TCR clonal expansion was greatest in HAM/TSP patients and smallest in MS patients, who ranked below even healthy controls.

The V gene is TRBV6-6 and the J gene is TRBJ2-4; TRBD1 is possibly the D segment (7 matching bases). The clonotype originates from a female donor with HTLV-1-associated myelopathy (HAM/TSP). Sequenced material: PBMCs. The encoded CDR3 is CASSPRGTENIQYF. The base sequence is TGTGCCAGCAGCCCCCGCGGGACAGAGAACATTCAGTACTTC.